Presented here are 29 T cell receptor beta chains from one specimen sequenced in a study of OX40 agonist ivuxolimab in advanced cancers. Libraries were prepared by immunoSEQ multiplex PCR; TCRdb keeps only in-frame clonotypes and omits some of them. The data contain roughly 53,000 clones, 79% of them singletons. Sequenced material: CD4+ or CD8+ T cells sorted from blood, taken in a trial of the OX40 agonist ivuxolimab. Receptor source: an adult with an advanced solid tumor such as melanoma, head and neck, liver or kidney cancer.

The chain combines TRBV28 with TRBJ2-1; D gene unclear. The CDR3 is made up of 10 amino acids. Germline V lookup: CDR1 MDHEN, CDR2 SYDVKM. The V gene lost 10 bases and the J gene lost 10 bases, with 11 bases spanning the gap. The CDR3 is CATSIREQFF. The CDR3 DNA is TGTGCCACTTCTATTCGCGAGCAGTTCTTC.

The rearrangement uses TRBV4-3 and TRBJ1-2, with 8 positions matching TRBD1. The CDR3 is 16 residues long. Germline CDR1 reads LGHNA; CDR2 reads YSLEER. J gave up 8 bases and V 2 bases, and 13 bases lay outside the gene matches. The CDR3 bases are TGCGCCAGCAGCCAAACGATAACAGGACAGGGAAACGGCTACACCTTC. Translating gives CASSQTITGQGNGYTF.

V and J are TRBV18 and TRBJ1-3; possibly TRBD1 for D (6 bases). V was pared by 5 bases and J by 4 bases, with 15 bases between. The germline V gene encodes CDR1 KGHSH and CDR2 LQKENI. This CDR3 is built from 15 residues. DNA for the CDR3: TGTGCCAGCTCAGCCGAACAGGGCCCCGGAAACACCATATATTTT. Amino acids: CASSAEQGPGNTIYF.

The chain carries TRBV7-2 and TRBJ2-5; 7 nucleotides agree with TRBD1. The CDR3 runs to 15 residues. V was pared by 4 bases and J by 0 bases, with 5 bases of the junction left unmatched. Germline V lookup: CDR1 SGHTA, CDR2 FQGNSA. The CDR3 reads CASSSGTANQETQYF. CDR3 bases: TGTGCCAGCAGCTCCGGGACAGCAAACCAAGAGACCCAGTACTTC.

CDR3 DNA sequence: TGTGCCTGGAGTTTACCGGACAGGGCTCGACTTCAGCCCCAGCATTTT. This translates into CAWSLPDRARLQPQHF. The chain employs TRBV30 and TRBJ1-5; TRBD1 aligns across 8 bases. V lost 2 bases to trimming and J lost 6 bases; unmatched junction nucleotides: 12. Germline assignment: CDR1 GTSNPN and CDR2 SVGIG (reference sequence). The CDR3 is made up of 16 amino acids. The full variable domain, rest sourced from reference TRBV30 and TRBJ1-5, is SQTIHQWPATLVQPVGSPLSLECTVEGTSNPNLYWYRQAAGRGLQLLFYSVGIGQISSEVPQNLSASRPQDRQFILSSKKLLLSDSGFYLCAWSLPDRARLQPQHFGDGTRLSIL.

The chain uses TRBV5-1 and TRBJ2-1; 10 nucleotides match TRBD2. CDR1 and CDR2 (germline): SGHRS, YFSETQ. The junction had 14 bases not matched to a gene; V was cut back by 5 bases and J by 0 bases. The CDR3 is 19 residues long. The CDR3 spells CASSGLAGAIRSSYNEQFF. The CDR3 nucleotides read TGCGCCAGCAGTGGGCTAGCGGGGGCAATAAGGAGCTCCTACAATGAGCAGTTCTTC.

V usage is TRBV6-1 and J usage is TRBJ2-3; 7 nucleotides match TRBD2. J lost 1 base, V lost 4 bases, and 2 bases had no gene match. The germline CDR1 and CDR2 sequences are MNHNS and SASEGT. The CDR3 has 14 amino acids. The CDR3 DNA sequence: TGTGCCAGCAGTGGAGCGGGGCGCACAGATACGCAGTATTTT. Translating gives CASSGAGRTDTQYF.

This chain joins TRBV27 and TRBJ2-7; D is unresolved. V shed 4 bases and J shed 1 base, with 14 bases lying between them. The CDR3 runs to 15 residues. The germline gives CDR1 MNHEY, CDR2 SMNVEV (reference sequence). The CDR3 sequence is CASSSEAAFSYEQYF. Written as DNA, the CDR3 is TGTGCCAGCAGTTCCGAAGCAGCTTTTTCCTACGAGCAGTACTTC.

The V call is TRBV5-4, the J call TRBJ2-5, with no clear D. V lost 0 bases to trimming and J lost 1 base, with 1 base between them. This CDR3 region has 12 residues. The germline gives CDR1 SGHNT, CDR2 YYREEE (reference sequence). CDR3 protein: CASSLAQETQYF. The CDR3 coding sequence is TGTGCCAGCAGCTTGGCCCAAGAGACCCAGTACTTC.

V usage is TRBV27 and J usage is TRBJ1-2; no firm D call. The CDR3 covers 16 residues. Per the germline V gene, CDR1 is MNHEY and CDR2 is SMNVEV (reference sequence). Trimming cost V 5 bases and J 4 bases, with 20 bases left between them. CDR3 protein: CASSDRTATMGYGYTF. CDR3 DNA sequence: TGTGCCAGCAGTGACCGGACTGCTACCATGGGCTATGGCTACACCTTC.

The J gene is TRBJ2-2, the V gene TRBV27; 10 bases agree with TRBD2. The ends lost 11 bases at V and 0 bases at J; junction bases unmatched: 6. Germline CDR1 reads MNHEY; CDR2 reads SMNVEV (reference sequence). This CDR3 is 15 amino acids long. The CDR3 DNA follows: TGTGCCCCCGGACTAGCGGAAACGAACACCGGGGAGCTGTTTTTT. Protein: CAPGLAETNTGELFF.

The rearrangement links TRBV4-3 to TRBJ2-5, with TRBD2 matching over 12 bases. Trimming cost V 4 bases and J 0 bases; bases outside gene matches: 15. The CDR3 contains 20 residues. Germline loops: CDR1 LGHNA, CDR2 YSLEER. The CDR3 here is CASSRYYASGGAPNQETQYF. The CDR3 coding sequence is TGCGCCAGCAGCCGCTATTACGCTAGCGGGGGGGCCCCTAACCAAGAGACCCAGTACTTC.

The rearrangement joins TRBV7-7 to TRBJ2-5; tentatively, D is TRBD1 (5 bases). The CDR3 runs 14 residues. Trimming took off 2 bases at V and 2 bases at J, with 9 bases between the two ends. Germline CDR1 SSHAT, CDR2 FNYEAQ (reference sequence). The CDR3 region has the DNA TGTGCCAGCAGCTTATCAGGGAAACAAGAGACCCAGTACTTC. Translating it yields CASSLSGKQETQYF.

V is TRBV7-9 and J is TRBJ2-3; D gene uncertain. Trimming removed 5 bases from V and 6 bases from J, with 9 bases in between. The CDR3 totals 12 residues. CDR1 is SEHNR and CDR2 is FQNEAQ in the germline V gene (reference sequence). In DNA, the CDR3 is TGTGCCAGCAGCCGCGTGGGGGATACGCAGTATTTT. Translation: CASSRVGDTQYF.

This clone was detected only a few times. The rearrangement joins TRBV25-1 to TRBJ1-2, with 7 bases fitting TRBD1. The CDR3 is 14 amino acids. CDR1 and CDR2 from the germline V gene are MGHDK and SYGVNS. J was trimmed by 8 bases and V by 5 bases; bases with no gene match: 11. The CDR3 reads CASSPMTGPWGYTF. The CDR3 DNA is TGTGCCAGCAGTCCTATGACAGGGCCCTGGGGCTACACCTTC.

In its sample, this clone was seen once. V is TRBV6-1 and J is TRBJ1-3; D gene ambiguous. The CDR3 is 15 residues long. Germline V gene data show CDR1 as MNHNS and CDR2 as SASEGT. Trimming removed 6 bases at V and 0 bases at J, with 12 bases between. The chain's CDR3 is CASSGNPSSGNTIYF. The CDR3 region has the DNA TGTGCCAGCAGCGGGAACCCGAGCTCTGGAAACACCATATATTTT.

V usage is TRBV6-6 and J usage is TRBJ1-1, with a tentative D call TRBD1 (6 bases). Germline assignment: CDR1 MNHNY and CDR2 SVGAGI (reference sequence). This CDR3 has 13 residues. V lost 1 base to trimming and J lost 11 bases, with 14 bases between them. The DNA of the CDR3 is TGTGCCAGCAGTTACTGGCTAGGGCAGGGGGCTTTCTTT. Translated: CASSYWLGQGAFF.

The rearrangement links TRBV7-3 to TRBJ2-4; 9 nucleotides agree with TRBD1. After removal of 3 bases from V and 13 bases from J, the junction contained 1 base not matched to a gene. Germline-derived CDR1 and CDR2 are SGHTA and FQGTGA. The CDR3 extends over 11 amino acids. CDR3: CASSFGQGQYF. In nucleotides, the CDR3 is TGTGCCAGCAGCTTCGGACAGGGGCAGTACTTC.

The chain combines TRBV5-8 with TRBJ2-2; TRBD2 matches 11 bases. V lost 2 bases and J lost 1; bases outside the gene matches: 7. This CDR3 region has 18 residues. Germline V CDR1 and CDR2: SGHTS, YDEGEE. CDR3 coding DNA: TGTGCCAGCAGCTTACTAGCGGGAGAATTTTTGAACACCGGGGAGCTGTTTTTT. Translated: CASSLLAGEFLNTGELFF.

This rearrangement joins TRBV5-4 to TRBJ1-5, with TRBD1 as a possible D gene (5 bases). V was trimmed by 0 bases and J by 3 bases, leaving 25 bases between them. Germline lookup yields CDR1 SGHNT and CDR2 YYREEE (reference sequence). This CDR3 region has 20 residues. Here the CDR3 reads CASSLGGSTGVTPFNQPQHF. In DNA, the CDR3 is TGTGCCAGCAGCTTGGGTGGTTCAACGGGGGTTACCCCTTTCAATCAGCCCCAGCATTTT.

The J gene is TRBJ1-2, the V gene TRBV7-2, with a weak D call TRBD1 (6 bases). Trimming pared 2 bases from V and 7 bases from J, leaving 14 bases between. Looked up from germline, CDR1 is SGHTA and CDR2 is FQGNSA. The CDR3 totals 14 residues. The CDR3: CASSLNRDTPGYTF. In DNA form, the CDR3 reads TGTGCCAGCAGCTTAAACCGGGACACTCCTGGCTACACCTTC.

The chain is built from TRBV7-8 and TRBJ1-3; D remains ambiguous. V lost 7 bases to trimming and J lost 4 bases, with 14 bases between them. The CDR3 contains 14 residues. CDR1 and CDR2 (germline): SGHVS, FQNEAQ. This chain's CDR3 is CASTLGSSGNTIYF. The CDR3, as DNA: TGTGCCAGCACCCTTGGATCATCCGGAAACACCATATATTTT.

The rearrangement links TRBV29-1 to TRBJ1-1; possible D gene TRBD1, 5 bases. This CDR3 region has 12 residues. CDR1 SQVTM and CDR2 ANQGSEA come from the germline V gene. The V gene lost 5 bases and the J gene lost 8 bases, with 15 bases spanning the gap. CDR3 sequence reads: CSVPQDSREAFF. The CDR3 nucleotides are TGCAGCGTTCCCCAAGACAGTCGAGAAGCTTTCTTT.

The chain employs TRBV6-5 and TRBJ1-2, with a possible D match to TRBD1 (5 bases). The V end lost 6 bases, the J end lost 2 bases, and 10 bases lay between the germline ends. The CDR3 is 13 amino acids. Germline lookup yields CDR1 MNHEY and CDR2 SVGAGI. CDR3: CASSRGRNYGYTF. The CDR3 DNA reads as TGTGCCAGCAGCCGGGGGAGAAACTATGGCTACACCTTC.

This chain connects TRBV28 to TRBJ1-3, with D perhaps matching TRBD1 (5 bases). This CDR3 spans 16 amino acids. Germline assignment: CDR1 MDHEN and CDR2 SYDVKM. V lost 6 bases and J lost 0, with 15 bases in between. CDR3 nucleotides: TGTGCCAGCAGGGCGGGCGGGGGAAGCTCTGGAAACACCATATATTTT. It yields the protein CASRAGGGSSGNTIYF.

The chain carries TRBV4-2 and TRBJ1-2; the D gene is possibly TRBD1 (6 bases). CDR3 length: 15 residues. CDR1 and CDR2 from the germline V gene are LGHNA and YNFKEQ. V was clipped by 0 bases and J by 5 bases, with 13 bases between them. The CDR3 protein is CASSQDRGLGYGYTF. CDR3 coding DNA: TGTGCCAGCAGCCAAGATCGGGGGCTAGGGTATGGCTACACCTTC.

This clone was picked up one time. The DNA for the CDR3 is TGTGCCAGCAGTTTTGGGCGTCGGAGGGGAGAGCAGTACTTC. It translates to CASSFGRRRGEQYF. The genes are TRBV28 and TRBJ2-7, with D perhaps TRBD2 (6 bases). Trimming shortened V by 3 bases and J by 7 bases, and 16 bases separated the two germline ends. The germline V gene has CDR1 MDHEN and CDR2 SYDVKM. This CDR3 is 14 amino acids long.

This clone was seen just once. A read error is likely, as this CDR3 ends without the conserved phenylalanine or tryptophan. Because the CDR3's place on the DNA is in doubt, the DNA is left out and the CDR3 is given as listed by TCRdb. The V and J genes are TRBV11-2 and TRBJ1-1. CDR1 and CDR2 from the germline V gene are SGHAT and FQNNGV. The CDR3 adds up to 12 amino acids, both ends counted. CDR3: CASSLNAQDPLY.

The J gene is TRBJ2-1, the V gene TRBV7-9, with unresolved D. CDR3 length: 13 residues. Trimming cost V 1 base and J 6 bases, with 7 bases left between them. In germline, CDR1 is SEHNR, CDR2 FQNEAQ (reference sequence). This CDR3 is CASSLVSSNEQFF. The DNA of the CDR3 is TGTGCCAGCAGCTTAGTCAGCTCCAATGAGCAGTTCTTC.